This T cell receptor (beta chain) was found in a study of T cell responses to AZD1222 COVID-19 vaccine. Study-level findings and limits: Spike-specific TCR breadth and depth rose after two AZD1222 doses. Repertoire collection took place solely once the T cell response had peaked.

The V end was cut by 2 bases, the J end by 7 bases, with 18 bases between. CDR3 length: 15 amino acids. Germline lookup yields CDR1 SGHTA and CDR2 FQGNSA. Produced via immunoSEQ multiplex PCR; TCRdb's table is partial and in-frame only. The data show about 170,000 clones, around nine tenths seen once. A note on this clone: Its antigen is unknown.

This TCR was recovered from an adult in good health. The sequencing here drew on peripheral blood, taken on day 0 of AZD1222 vaccination. The chain is built from TRBV7-2 and TRBJ2-7, with a possible D match to TRBD1 (5 bases). The CDR3 nucleotides are TGTGCCAGCAGCTTACAGGGCAGATCCCTAGGGGAGCAGTACTTC. It yields the protein CASSLQGRSLGEQYF.